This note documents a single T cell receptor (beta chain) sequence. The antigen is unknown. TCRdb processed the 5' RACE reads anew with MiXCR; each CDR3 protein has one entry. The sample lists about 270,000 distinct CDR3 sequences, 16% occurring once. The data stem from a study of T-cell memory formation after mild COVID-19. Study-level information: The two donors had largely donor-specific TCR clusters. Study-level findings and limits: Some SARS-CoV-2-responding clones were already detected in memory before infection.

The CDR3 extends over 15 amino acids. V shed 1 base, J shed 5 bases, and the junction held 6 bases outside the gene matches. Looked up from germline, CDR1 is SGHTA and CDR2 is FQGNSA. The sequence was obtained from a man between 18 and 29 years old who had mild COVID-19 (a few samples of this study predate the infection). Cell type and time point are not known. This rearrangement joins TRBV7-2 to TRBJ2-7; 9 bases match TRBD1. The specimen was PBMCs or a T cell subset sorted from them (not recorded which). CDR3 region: CASSLVRGQGNEQYF. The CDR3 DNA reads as TGTGCCAGCAGCTTAGTTAGGGGACAGGGCAACGAGCAGTACTTC.